Detailed here is one T cell receptor beta chain. Its antigen is not known. With V trimmed by 0 bases and J by 8 bases, 7 bases remained unmatched. This CDR3 is built from 15 residues. The V gene's germline CDR1 is SGDLS and CDR2 YYNGEE. This entry is derived from a study of T cell clonotyping in hematopoietic cell transplantation. Points from the study as a whole: Few recipient clonotypes overlapped donors; over 95% were de novo at given depth. Broader posttransplant TCR repertoire diversity was predicted by graft donor and pretransplant recipient Inverse Simpson Index values.

Method: immunoSEQ multiplex PCR; TCRdb's copy keeps in-frame clones and lacks some. Of some 8,400 clones in the sample, 70% to 90% were seen once. The chain carries TRBV9 and TRBJ2-1, with TRBD2 matching over 8 bases. The specimen was peripheral blood mononuclear cells, collected at the time of graft-versus-host disease after allogeneic stem cell transplant. This clonotype originated in a male patient in his sixties or seventies who had an allogeneic stem cell transplant from a related donor, so the T cells may come from the graft donor. Some clones in this sample may be carry-over from other donors' samples. The CDR3 sequence is CASSVDGGASDEQFF. Here the CDR3 DNA reads TGTGCCAGCAGCGTAGACGGGGGGGCTTCAGATGAGCAGTTCTTC.